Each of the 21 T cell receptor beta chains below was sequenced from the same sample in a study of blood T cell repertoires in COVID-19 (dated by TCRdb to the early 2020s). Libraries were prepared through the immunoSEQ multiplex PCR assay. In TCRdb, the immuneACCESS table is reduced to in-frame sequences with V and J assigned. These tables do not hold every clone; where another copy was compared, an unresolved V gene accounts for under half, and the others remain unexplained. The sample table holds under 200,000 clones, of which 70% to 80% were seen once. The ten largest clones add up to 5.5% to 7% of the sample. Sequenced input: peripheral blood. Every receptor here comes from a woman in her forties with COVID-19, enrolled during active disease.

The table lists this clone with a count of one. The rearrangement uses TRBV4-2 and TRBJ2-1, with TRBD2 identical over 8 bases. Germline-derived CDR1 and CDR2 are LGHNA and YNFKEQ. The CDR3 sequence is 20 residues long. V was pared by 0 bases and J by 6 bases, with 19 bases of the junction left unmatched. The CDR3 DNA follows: TGTGCCAGCAGCCAAGACGGGAGGGCGGGAGTGGGGATACGAGGCAATGAGCAGTTCTTC. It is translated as CASSQDGRAGVGIRGNEQFF.

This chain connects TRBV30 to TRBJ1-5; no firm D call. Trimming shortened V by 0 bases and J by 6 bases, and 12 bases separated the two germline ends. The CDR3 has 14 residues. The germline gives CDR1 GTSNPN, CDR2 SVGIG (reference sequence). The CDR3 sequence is CAWSVQGGTQPQHF. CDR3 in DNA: TGTGCCTGGAGTGTACAAGGCGGCACTCAGCCCCAGCATTTT.

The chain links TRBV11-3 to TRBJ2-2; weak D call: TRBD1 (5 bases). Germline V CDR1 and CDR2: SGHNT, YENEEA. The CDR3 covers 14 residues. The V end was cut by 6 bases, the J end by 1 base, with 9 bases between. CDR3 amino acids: CASSKTGNTGELFF. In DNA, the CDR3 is TGTGCCAGCAGTAAAACAGGGAACACCGGGGAGCTGTTTTTT.

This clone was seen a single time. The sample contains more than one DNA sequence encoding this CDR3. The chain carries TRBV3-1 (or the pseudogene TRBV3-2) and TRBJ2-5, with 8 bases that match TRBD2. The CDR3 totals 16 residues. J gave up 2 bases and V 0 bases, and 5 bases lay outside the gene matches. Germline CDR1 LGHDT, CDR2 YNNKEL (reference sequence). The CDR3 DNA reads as TGTGCCAGCAGCCAAGACCCCGCGGGGGGACAAGAGACCCAGTACTTC. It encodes CASSQDPAGGQETQYF.

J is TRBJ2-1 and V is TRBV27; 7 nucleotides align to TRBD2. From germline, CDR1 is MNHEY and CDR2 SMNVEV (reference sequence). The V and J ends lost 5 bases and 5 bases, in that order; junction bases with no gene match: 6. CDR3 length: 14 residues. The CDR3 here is CASSSGITDNEQFF. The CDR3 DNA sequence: TGTGCCAGCAGTAGCGGGATCACGGACAATGAGCAGTTCTTC.

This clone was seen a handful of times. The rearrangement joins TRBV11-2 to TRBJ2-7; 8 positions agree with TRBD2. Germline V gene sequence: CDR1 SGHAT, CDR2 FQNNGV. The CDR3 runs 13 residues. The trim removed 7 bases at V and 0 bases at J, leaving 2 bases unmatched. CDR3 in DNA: TGTGCCAGCACCGGGGGGGGCTCCTACGAGCAGTACTTC. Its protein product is CASTGGGSYEQYF.

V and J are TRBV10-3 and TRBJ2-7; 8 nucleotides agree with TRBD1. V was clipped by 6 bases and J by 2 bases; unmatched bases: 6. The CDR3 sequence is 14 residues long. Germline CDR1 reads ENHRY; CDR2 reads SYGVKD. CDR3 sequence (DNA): TGTGCCATCAGCCCCGGGACAGGAGCCTACGAGCAGTACTTC. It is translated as CAISPGTGAYEQYF.

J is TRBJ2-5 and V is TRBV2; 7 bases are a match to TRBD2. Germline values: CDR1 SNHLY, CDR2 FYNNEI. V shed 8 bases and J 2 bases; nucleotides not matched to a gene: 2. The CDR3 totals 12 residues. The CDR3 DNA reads TGTGCCAGCCGGGGGGTTCAAGAGACCCAGTACTTC. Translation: CASRGVQETQYF.

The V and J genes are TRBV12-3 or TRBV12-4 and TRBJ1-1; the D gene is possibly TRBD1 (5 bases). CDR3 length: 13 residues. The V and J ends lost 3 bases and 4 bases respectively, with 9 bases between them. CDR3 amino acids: CASSFAGPTEAFF. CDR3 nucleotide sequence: TGTGCCAGCAGTTTTGCAGGGCCCACTGAAGCTTTCTTT.

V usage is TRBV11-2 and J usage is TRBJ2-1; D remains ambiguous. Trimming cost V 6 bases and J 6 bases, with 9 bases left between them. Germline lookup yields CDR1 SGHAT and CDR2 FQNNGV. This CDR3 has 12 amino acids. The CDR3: CASSQASNEQFF. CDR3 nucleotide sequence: TGTGCCAGCAGTCAGGCGTCCAATGAGCAGTTCTTC.

The CDR3 here is CASSPLGQGRETQYF. The CDR3 DNA reads as TGTGCCAGCAGCCCCCTCGGACAGGGGCGCGAGACCCAGTACTTC. V usage is TRBV11-2 and J usage is TRBJ2-5; 9 nucleotides agree with TRBD1. CDR1 is SGHAT, CDR2 FQNNGV, per germline. The CDR3 sequence is 15 residues long. V shed 5 bases, J shed 5 bases, and the junction held 9 bases outside the gene matches.

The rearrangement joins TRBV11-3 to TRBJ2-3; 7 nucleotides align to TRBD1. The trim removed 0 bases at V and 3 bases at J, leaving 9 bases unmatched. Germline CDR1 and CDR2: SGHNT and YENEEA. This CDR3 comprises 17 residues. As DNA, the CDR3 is TGTGCCAGCAGCTTAGATTCCTCCGGGACAGTTACAGATACGCAGTATTTT. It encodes CASSLDSSGTVTDTQYF.

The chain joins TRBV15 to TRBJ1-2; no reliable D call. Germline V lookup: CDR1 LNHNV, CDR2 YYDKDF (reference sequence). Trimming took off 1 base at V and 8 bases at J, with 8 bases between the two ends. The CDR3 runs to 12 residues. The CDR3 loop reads CATSRGLRGYTF. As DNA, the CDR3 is TGTGCCACCAGCAGAGGTCTGCGGGGCTACACCTTC.

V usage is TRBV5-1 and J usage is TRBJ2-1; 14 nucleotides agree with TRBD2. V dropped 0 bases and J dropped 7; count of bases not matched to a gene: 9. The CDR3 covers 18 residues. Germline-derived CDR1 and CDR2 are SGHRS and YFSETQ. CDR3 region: CASSLVGLAGGFGNEQFF. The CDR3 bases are TGCGCCAGCAGCTTGGTAGGACTAGCGGGGGGATTCGGGAATGAGCAGTTCTTC.

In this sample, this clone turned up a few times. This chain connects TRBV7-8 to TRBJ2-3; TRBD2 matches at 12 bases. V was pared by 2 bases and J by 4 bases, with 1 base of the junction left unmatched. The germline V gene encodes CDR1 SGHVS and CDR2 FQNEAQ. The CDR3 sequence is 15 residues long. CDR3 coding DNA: TGTGCCAGCAGCTTACTAGCGGGGGGGCCAGATACGCAGTATTTT. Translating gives CASSLLAGGPDTQYF.

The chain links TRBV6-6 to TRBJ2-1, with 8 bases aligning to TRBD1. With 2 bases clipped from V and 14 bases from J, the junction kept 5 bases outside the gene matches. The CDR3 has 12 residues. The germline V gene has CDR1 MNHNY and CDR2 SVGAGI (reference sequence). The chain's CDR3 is CASSYARGLEFF. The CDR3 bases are TGTGCCAGCAGTTACGCCAGGGGGCTTGAGTTCTTC.

CDR3 loop: CATSTGGGNEKLFF. In DNA form, the CDR3 reads TGTGCCACCAGCACAGGGGGTGGTAATGAAAAACTGTTTTTT. V usage is TRBV15 and J usage is TRBJ1-4, with 7 bases identical to TRBD1. CDR3 length: 14 residues. Per germline, CDR1 LNHNV and CDR2 YYDKDF (reference sequence). Unmatched junction bases numbered 3, after V lost 4 bases and J lost 4 bases. Full variable domain (remainder filled in from reference TRBV15 and TRBJ1-4): DAMVIQNPRYQVTQFGKPVTLSCSQTLNHNVMYWYQQKSSQAPKLLFHYYDKDFNNEADTPDNFQSRRPNTSFCFLDIRSPGLGDTAMYLCATSTGGGNEKLFFGSGTQLSVL.

The CDR3, as DNA: TGTGCCAGCTCACCATCGGCAGGGGATCAGCCCCAGCATTTT. It specifies CASSPSAGDQPQHF. J is TRBJ1-5 and V is TRBV18, with D perhaps matching TRBD1 (6 bases). Germline lookup yields CDR1 KGHSH and CDR2 LQKENI. V was shortened by 2 bases and J by 5 bases, with 10 bases between the two germline ends. The CDR3 extends over 14 amino acids.

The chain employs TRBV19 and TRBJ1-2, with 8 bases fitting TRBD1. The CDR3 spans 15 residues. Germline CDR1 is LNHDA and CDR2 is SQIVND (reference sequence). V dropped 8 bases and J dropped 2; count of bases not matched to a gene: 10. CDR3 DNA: TGTGCCAGTCTGCCACGTGGACAGGGCAACTATGGCTACACCTTC. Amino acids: CASLPRGQGNYGYTF.

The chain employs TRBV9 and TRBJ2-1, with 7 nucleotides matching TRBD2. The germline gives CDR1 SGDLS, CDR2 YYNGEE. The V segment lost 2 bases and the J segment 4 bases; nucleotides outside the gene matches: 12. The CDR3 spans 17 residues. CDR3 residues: CASSVGSGLAAYNEQFF. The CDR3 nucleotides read TGTGCCAGCAGCGTCGGGTCAGGGCTAGCGGCTTACAATGAGCAGTTCTTC.

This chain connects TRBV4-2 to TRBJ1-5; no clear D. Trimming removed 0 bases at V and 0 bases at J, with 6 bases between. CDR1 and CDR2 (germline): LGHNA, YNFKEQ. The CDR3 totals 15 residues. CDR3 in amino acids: CASSQDRGSNQPQHF. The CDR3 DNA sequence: TGTGCCAGCAGCCAAGATAGAGGTAGCAATCAGCCCCAGCATTTT.